This T cell receptor beta chain was captured by sequencing in a study of post-analysis software for immune sequencing data (dated by TCRdb to the mid-2010s). Turning to the overall study: Relapsing-remitting, secondary progressive and progressive-relapsing multiple sclerosis were recorded as disease courses, and subtype annotation was lacking for some patients. Patient repertoires were compared against roughly 12 previously published healthy control repertoires from donors aged roughly 6 to 25 years. A subset of samples was prepared in parallel using single-end sample barcoding, then pooled and co-amplified after Illumina adapter ligation.

To demonstrate the VDJtools post-analysis software, TCR beta repertoires were profiled from the peripheral blood of 13 young patients with multiple sclerosis. The multiple sclerosis patients were children and adolescents between about 6 and 16 years of age. Including cysteine and phenylalanine, the CDR3 has 13 amino acids. Only the CDR3 DNA is retained, 39 bases long and in frame from the first base. Points on this clonotype: Its antigen has not been determined. Base qualities are not recorded, but no much larger clone differs from it by a single base.

The library came from PCR. Sequencing instrument: Illumina HiSeq 2500. To reduce PCR and sequencing biases, unique molecular identifiers were incorporated into the TCR beta cDNA libraries. Per 1 to 10 million input T cells, approximately 500,000 cDNA molecules were obtained, such that each molecule approximated one T cell. The same protocol used for the earlier healthy control dataset was applied to prepare and sequence the patient libraries. Samples belonging to the same batch were prepared together, multiplexed and sequenced on a shared HiSeq lane. The study's processing was this. Raw barcoded reads were processed with MIGEC, and single-read molecular identifier groups were discarded before consensus assembly and CDR3 extraction. VDJtools was used for post-analysis of the clonotype tables, with diversity normalized by down-sampling every dataset to the smallest sample size. To correct batch-related cross-sample contamination, repertoire overlap clustering matched CDR3 amino acid sequences but not nucleotide sequences. Through fastp at Q25 and MiXCR, TCRdb rebuilt clones from the public reads, retaining in-frame beta chains. Records with the same CDR3 protein are collapsed into one entry carrying the most frequent genes and DNA. TCRdb's processing, not the study's, gives the V and J calls here. The sample has approximately 690,000 distinct CDR3 sequences on record, around 60% of them singletons. About 11% of the sample is in the top ten clones.

The paper's findings and limits, for the study overall: The multiple sclerosis patient group was slightly younger than the control group. Multiple sclerosis patients had significantly lower normalized Chao1 diversity than controls, a result that suggests substantial peripheral T-cell clonal expansion. Patients showed significantly higher frequencies than controls for several TRBV segments, among them TRBV5-6, TRBV5-1 and TRBV20-1. When samples were clustered directly using the F measure, samples prepared in the same batch co-clustered strongly, which prompted a batch-effect correction.

The TCR originated in a girl aged 2-10 years with multiple sclerosis. The receptor chain draws on TRBV21-1 and TRBJ2-3. TRBV21-1 is a pseudogene. Sequenced material: blood. The sequenced DNA: TGTGCCAGCAGCAAAATCCAGGAAGATACGCAGTATTTT. It codes for CASSKIQEDTQYF.